This T cell receptor beta chain originates from a study of cytomegalovirus exposure and HLA in healthy donors. Findings of the study overall: At a 0.05 false discovery rate, a later analysis found 18,000 or so TCR beta sequences to be associated with HLA alleles. Among the sequence variants, a highly shared cluster was likely an artifact of sequencing.

All donors participated as healthy donors of bone marrow. As to this clone: Its antigen is unidentified.

The PCR ran on 60 Vbeta and 13 Jbeta primers. TCRdb's copy holds only in-frame clones and misses some; the assay was immunoSEQ multiplex PCR. This repertoire shows about 190,000 clones, approximately 80% found once; its top ten account for about 2%. This CDR3 region has 15 residues. Germline V gene lookup returns CDR1 SGDLS and CDR2 YYNGEE. Trimming left V 3 bases short and J 1 base short, with 11 bases between. The sequence was collected from a woman under 30 in good health and CMV-seropositive. The chain has TRBV9 and TRBJ1-3, with D uncertain. Sequencing was carried out using PBMCs. CDR3 nucleotides: TGTGCCAGCAGCGACGCCGGGTGGTCTGGAAACACCATATATTTT. Protein sequence: CASSDAGWSGNTIYF.